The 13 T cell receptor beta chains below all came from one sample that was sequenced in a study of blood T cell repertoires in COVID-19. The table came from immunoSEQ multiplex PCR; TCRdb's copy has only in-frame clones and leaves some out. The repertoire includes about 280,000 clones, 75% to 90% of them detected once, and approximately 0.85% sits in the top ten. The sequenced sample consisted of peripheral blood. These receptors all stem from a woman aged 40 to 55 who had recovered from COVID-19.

CDR3 in DNA: TGTGCCAGTAGTGCGGCCGGCTCCTACGAGCAGTACTTC. Protein: CASSAAGSYEQYF. The chain employs TRBV19 and TRBJ2-7; D gene unclear. Germline V lookup: CDR1 LNHDA, CDR2 SQIVND (reference sequence). The CDR3 runs to 13 residues. V lost 5 bases and J 0 bases, leaving 8 bases between the germline ends.

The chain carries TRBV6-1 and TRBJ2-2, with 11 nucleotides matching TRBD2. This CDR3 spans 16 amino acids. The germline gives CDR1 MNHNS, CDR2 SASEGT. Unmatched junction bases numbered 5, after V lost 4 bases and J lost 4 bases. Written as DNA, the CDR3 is TGTGCCAGCAGTGTATTAGCGGGAGGGCCCACCGGGGAGCTGTTTTTT. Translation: CASSVLAGGPTGELFF.

The CDR3 protein is CASRSSYFSYNEQFF. The CDR3 DNA follows: TGTGCCAGCAGGTCCTCTTATTTCTCCTACAATGAGCAGTTCTTC. This chain joins TRBV6-5 and TRBJ2-1; D unresolved. The CDR3 sequence is 15 residues long. CDR1 and CDR2 (germline): MNHEY, SVGAGI. Trimming took 6 bases from V and 0 from J, leaving 12 bases between them.

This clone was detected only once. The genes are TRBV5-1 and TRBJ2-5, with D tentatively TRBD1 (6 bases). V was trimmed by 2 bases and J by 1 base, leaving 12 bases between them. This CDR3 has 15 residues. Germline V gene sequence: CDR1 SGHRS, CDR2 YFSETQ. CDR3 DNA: TGCGCCAGCAGCTTCACGGACAGATCCCAAGAGACCCAGTACTTC. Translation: CASSFTDRSQETQYF.

CDR3 sequence reads: CASSLELLARDRNPYGYTF. The CDR3 nucleotides are TGTGCCAGCAGCTTGGAATTACTTGCCCGGGACAGGAACCCCTATGGCTACACCTTC. The gene calls are TRBV5-8 and TRBJ1-2; 8 nucleotides agree with TRBD1. CDR1 and CDR2 from the germline V gene are SGHTS and YDEGEE. The CDR3 consists of 19 residues. The junction had 17 bases not matched to a gene; V was cut back by 0 bases and J by 4 bases.

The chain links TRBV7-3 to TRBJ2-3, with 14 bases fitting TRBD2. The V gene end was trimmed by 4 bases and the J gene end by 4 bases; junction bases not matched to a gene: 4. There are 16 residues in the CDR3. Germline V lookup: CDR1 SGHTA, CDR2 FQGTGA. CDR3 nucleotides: TGTGCCAGCAGCTCCGGACTAGCGGGAGGCGCAGATACGCAGTATTTT. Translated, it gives CASSSGLAGGADTQYF.

This CDR3 is CASSLRSAGWGNEQFF. CDR3 in DNA: TGTGCCAGCAGCTTACGGTCGGCAGGGTGGGGCAATGAGCAGTTCTTC. The chain employs TRBV11-3 and TRBJ2-1; tentative D call: TRBD1 (5 bases). Germline V CDR1 and CDR2: SGHNT, YENEEA. This CDR3 is built from 16 residues. Between the trimmed V and J ends, which lost 2 bases and 6 bases, there was a span of 17 bases.

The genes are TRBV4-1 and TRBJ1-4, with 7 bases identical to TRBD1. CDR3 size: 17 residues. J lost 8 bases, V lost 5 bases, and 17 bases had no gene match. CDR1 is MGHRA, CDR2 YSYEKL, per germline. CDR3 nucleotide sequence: TGCGCCAGCAGCTACCGAGGGGGCGGGACGACAGGAGAAAAACTGTTTTTT. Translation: CASSYRGGGTTGEKLFF.

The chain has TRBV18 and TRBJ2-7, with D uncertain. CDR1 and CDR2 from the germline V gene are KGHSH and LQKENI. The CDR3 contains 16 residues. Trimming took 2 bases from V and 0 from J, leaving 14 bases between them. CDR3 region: CASSPVAGSFSYEQYF. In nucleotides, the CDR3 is TGTGCCAGCTCACCAGTAGCCGGATCTTTCTCCTACGAGCAGTACTTC.

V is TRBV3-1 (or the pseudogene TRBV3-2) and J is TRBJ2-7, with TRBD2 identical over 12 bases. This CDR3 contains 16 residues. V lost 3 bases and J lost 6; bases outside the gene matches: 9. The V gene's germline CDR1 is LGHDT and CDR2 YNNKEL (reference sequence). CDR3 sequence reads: CASSQARTSGIPEQYF. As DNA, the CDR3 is TGTGCCAGCAGCCAGGCCAGGACTAGCGGGATCCCCGAGCAGTACTTC.

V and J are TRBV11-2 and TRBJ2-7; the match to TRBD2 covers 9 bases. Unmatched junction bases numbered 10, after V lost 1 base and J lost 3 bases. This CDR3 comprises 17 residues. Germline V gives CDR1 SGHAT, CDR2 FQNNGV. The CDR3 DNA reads TGTGCCAGCAGCTTAGCTAGGGCGCTAGCGGGAATCTACGAGCAGTACTTC. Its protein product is CASSLARALAGIYEQYF.

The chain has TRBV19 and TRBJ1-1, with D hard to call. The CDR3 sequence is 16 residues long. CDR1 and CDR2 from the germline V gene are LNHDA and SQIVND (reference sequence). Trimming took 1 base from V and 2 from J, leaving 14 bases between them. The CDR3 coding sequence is TGTGCCAGTAGTATAGCGGGAAGTAACAGTAACACTGAAGCTTTCTTT. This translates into CASSIAGSNSNTEAFF.

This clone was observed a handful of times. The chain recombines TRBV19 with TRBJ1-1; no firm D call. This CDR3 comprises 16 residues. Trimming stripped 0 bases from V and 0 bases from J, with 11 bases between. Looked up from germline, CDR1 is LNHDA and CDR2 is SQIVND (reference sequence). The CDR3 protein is CASSIDYGRMNTEAFF. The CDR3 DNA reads TGTGCCAGTAGTATAGATTACGGCAGGATGAACACTGAAGCTTTCTTT.